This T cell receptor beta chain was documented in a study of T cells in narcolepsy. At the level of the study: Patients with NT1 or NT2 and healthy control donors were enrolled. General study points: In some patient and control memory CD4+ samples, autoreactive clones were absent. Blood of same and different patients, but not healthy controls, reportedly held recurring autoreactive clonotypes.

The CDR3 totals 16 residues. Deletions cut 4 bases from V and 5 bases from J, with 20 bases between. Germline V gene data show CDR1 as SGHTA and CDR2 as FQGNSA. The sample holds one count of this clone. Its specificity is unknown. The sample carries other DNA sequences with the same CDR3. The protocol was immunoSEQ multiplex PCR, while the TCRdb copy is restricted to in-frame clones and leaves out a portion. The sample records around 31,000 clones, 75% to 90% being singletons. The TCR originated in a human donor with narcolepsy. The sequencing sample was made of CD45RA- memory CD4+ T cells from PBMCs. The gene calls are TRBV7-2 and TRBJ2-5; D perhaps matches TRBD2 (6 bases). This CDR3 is CASSSQVGGRLETQYF. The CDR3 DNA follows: TGTGCCAGCAGCTCACAGGTGGGGGGTCGTCTGGAGACCCAGTACTTC.